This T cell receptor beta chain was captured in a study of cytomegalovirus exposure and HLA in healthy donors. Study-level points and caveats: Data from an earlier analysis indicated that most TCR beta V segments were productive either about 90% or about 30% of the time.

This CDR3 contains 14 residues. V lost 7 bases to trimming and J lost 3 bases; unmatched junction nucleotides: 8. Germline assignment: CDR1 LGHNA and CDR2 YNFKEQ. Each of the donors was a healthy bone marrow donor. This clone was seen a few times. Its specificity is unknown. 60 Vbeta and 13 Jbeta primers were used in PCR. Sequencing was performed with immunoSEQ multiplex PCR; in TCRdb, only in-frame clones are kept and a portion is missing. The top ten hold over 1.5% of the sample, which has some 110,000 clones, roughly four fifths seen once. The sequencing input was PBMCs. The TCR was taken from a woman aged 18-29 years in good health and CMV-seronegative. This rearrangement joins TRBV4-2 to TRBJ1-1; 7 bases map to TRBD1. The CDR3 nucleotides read TGTGCCAGCACCTTAGACAGGGAGGACACTGAAGCTTTCTTT. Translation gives CASTLDREDTEAFF.